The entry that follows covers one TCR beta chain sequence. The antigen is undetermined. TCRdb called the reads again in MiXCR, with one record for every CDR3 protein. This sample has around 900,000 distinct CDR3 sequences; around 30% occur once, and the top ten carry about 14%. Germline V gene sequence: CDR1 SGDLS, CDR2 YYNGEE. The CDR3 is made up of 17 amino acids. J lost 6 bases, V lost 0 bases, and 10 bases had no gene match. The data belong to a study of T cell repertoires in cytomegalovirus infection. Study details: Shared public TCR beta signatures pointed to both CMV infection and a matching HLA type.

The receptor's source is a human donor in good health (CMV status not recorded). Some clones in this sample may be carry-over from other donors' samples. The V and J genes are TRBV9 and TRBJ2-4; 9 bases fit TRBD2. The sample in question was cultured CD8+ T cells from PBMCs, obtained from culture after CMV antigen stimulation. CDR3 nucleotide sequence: TGTGCCAGCAGCGTAGGGGGCTCTAGCGGGGCCTCAAACATTCAGTACTTC. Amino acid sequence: CASSVGGSSGASNIQYF.